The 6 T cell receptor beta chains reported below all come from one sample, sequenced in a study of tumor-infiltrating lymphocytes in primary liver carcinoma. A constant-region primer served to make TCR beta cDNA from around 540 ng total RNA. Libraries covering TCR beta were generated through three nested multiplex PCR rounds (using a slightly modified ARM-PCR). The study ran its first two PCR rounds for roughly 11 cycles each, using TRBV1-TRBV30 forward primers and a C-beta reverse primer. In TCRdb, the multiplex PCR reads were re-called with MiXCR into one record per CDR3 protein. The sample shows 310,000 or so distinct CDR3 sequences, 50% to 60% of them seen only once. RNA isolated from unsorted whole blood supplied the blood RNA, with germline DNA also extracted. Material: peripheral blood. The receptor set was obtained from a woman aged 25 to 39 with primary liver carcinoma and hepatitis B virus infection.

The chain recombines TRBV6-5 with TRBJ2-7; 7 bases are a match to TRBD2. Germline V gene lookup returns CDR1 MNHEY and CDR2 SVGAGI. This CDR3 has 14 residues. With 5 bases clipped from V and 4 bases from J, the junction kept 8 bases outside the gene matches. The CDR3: CASSHGTTAYEQYF. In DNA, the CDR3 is TGTGCCAGCAGTCACGGGACTACGGCTTACGAGCAGTACTTC.

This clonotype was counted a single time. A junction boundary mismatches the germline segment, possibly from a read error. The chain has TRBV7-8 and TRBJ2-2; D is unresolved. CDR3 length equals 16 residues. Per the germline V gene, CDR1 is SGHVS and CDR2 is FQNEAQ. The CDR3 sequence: CVSSRLDQTNTGELFF. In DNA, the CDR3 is TGTGTCAGCAGTAGACTGGACCAAACGAACACCGGGGAGCTGTTTTTT. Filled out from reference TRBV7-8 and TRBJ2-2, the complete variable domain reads GAGVSQSPRYKVAKRGQDVALRCDPISGHVSLFWYQQALGQGPEFLTYFQNEAQLDKSGLPSDRFFAERPEGSVSTLKIQRTQQEDSAVYLCVSSRLDQTNTGELFFGEGSRLTVL.

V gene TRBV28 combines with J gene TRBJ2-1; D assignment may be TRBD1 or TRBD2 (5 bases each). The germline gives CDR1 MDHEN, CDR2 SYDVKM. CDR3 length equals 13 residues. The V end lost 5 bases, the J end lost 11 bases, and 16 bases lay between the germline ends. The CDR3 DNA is TGTGCCAGCAGTGGGACCGTGGGGAATAAGCAGTTCTTC. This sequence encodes CASSGTVGNKQFF.

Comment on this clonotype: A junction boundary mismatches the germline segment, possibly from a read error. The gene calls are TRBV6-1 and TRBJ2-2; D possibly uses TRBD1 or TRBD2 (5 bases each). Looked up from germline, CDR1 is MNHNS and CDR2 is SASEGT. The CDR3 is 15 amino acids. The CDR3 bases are TGTGCCAGCAGTGAGGACACCTGGTACACCGGGGAGCTGGTTTTT. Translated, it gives CASSEDTWYTGELVF.

The CDR3 sequence is CASSLAPLAVPLYEQYF. The CDR3 region has the DNA TGTGCCAGCAGCTTAGCCCCGCTAGCGGTCCCCCTCTACGAGCAGTACTTC. The genes are TRBV7-8 and TRBJ2-7; the match to TRBD2 covers 7 bases. The ends lost 0 bases at V and 3 bases at J; junction bases unmatched: 11. CDR3 length: 17 amino acids. CDR1 is SGHVS, CDR2 FQNEAQ, per germline.

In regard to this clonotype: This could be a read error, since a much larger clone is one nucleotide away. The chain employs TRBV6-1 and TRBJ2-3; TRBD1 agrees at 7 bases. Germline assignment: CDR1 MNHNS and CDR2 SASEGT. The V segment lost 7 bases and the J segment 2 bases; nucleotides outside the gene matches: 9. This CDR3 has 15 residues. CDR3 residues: CASIPRTGTTDTQYF. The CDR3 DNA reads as TGTGCCAGCATCCCCCGGACAGGAACCACAGATACGCAGTATTTT.